The clone carrying this TCR beta chain was observed at least ten times. This specimen belongs to a study of T-cell reconstitution after alpha-beta-depleted transplantation in children. Unique molecular identifiers featured in how the TCRbeta library was prepared. In TCRdb, the PCR reads were re-called with MiXCR into one record per CDR3 protein. The table has 70,000 to 95,000 distinct CDR3 sequences, 10% to 15% seen once. The source is a human donor who donated a stem cell graft to a child with inherited bone marrow failure. The sequences come from PBMCs from the stem cell graft donor, collected from the stem cell graft.

CDR3 nucleotide sequence: TGCGCCAGCAGCCAAGATCGGGCGCTCAGTAAGGGGGACACCGGGGAGCTGTTTTTT. This sequence encodes CASSQDRALSKGDTGELFF. The chain links TRBV4-3 to TRBJ2-2, with D possibly TRBD1 on 6 matching bases. Germline CDR1 reads LGHNA; CDR2 reads YSLEER. V dropped 0 bases and J dropped 3 bases, with 20 bases sitting between them. This CDR3 spans 19 amino acids.